What follows are 20 T cell receptor beta chains derived from one specimen sequenced in a study of cytomegalovirus exposure and HLA in healthy donors. Primers for the PCR totalled 60 Vbeta and 13 Jbeta. Sequencing used immunoSEQ multiplex PCR; TCRdb keeps in-frame clones, though not all of them. The data contain about 170,000 clones, about 72% of them singletons. The sequenced sample consisted of PBMCs. The receptors were gathered from a girl aged 10 to 17 in good health and CMV-seronegative.

The rearrangement joins TRBV5-6 to TRBJ2-5; TRBD2 agrees at 15 bases. Per germline, CDR1 SGHDT and CDR2 YYEEEE. The ends lost 4 bases at V and 3 bases at J; junction bases unmatched: 7. This CDR3 is built from 17 residues. Written as DNA, the CDR3 is TGTGCCAGCAGCCCGGGACTAGCGGGGGGTTCCAAAGAGACCCAGTACTTC. It encodes CASSPGLAGGSKETQYF.

The rearrangement links TRBV30 to TRBJ2-1; 10 nucleotides agree with TRBD1. J was trimmed by 9 bases and V by 4 bases; bases with no gene match: 9. This CDR3 region has 14 residues. Per germline, CDR1 GTSNPN and CDR2 SVGIG (reference sequence). The CDR3 DNA sequence: TGTGCCTGGAAGGGGACAGGGGATGGGGTTGAGCAGTTCTTC. Protein product: CAWKGTGDGVEQFF.

This clone has more than one count but fewer than ten. The chain recombines TRBV9 with TRBJ2-7; TRBD2 might be the D (6 bases). With 0 bases removed from V and 2 bases from J, the gap between germline ends came to 9 bases. The CDR3 sequence is 14 residues long. Germline loops: CDR1 SGDLS, CDR2 YYNGEE. As DNA, the CDR3 is TGTGCCAGCAGCGTAGGGGAGGTCCCCTACGAGCAGTACTTC. This translates into CASSVGEVPYEQYF. The full variable domain, its missing parts supplied by reference TRBV9 and TRBJ2-7, is DSGVTQTPKHLITATGQRVTLRCSPRSGDLSVYWYQQSLDQGLQFLIQYYNGEERAKGNILERFSAQQFPDLHSELNLSSLELGDSALYFCASSVGEVPYEQYFGPGTRLTVT.

The rearrangement joins TRBV11-2 to TRBJ1-6; the D gene is possibly TRBD1 (5 bases). This CDR3 is built from 16 residues. Per the germline V gene, CDR1 is SGHAT and CDR2 is FQNNGV. Trimming cost V 1 base and J 10 bases, with 17 bases left between them. The CDR3 DNA sequence: TGTGCCAGCAGCTTAGTGATACTAGGAGGGACGTCACCCCTCCACTTT. Amino acids: CASSLVILGGTSPLHF.

The rearrangement links TRBV5-6 to TRBJ1-1, with D hard to call. V lost 3 bases, J lost 3 bases, and 27 bases lay in between. CDR3 length equals 19 residues. Germline V lookup: CDR1 SGHDT, CDR2 YYEEEE. In DNA, the CDR3 is TGTGCCAGCAGCTCCTCCCTCCGCGGGTGGGGAGGGTTGGACACTGAAGCTTTCTTT. It specifies CASSSSLRGWGGLDTEAFF.

CDR3: CASSYYGGQAEKLFF. As DNA, the CDR3 is TGTGCCAGCAGTTACTATGGAGGGCAGGCTGAAAAACTGTTTTTT. The chain employs TRBV6-5 and TRBJ1-4; no definite D call. Trimming shortened V by 1 base and J by 7 bases, and 13 bases separated the two germline ends. Germline CDR1 reads MNHEY; CDR2 reads SVGAGI. The CDR3 covers 15 residues.

The V gene is TRBV12-5, the J gene TRBJ1-4; 7 bases are shared with TRBD1. V shed 3 bases and J 8 bases; nucleotides not matched to a gene: 12. Germline assignment: CDR1 LGHNT and CDR2 FRNRAP. The length of the CDR3 is 16 residues. In DNA, the CDR3 is TGTGCTAGTGGTTTATTACAGGGGTCCGGTAAGGAAAAACTGTTTTTT. It is translated as CASGLLQGSGKEKLFF.

The chain couples TRBV29-1 to TRBJ2-2, with TRBD1 as a possible D gene (5 bases). Germline V gives CDR1 SQVTM, CDR2 ANQGSEA. The CDR3 has 14 amino acids. V was clipped by 1 base and J by 2 bases, with 8 bases between them. The CDR3: CSVEVTENTGELFF. The CDR3 coding sequence is TGCAGCGTTGAAGTGACAGAAAACACCGGGGAGCTGTTTTTT.

The chain is built from TRBV30 and TRBJ2-1; TRBD2 matches 7 bases. Trimming removed 0 bases from V and 7 bases from J; junction bases left unmatched: 12. Germline-derived CDR1 and CDR2 are GTSNPN and SVGIG (reference sequence). CDR3 length: 16 residues. CDR3 loop: CAWSVWEGLVGNEQFF. CDR3 DNA: TGTGCCTGGAGTGTGTGGGAGGGGCTCGTTGGAAATGAGCAGTTCTTC.

J is TRBJ1-2 and V is TRBV6-6; 8 positions agree with TRBD1. Germline V lookup: CDR1 MNHNY, CDR2 SVGAGI (reference sequence). J was trimmed by 6 bases and V by 4 bases; bases with no gene match: 10. This CDR3 contains 15 residues. This chain's CDR3 is CASSSQGQGRHGYTF. The CDR3 coding sequence is TGTGCCAGCAGTTCCCAAGGACAGGGAAGGCATGGCTACACCTTC.

The rearrangement joins TRBV7-2 to TRBJ1-1; D gene uncertain. The V gene lost 1 base and the J gene lost 11 bases, with 14 bases spanning the gap. CDR1 SGHTA and CDR2 FQGNSA come from the germline V gene. The CDR3 spans 13 residues. The CDR3 is CASSLERLTAAFF. Here the CDR3 DNA reads TGTGCCAGCAGCTTAGAGCGGCTCACGGCGGCTTTCTTT.

V gene TRBV9 combines with J gene TRBJ1-4; D is ambiguous. Per the germline V gene, CDR1 is SGDLS and CDR2 is YYNGEE. V lost 5 bases and J 6 bases, leaving 14 bases between the germline ends. The CDR3 sequence is 14 residues long. Here the CDR3 DNA reads TGTGCCAGCAGAGGTACGGAGGATGATGAAAAACTGTTTTTT. Its protein is CASRGTEDDEKLFF.

This clone has a handful of counts. V usage is TRBV7-9 and J usage is TRBJ2-3; 8 nucleotides agree with TRBD2. This CDR3 is 13 amino acids long. V dropped 8 bases and J dropped 4; count of bases not matched to a gene: 5. CDR1 is SEHNR and CDR2 is FQNEAQ in the germline V gene (reference sequence). The CDR3, as DNA: TGTGCCAGCGTGAGCGGGGGCCCAGATACGCAGTATTTT. It specifies CASVSGGPDTQYF.

The genes are TRBV29-1 and TRBJ2-1; D gene uncertain. The germline V and J ends were trimmed by 5 bases and 4 bases, with 3 bases remaining between them. Germline V gene data show CDR1 as SQVTM and CDR2 as ANQGSEA. The CDR3 has 10 residues. CDR3 region: CSVHYNEQFF. The CDR3 nucleotides are TGCAGCGTTCATTACAATGAGCAGTTCTTC.

The table lists this clone with a count of one. The V and J genes are TRBV5-4 and TRBJ1-1; 7 bases map to TRBD1. J lost 7 bases, V lost 4 bases, and 7 bases had no gene match. This CDR3 has 13 residues. Per the germline V gene, CDR1 is SGHNT and CDR2 is YYREEE (reference sequence). CDR3: CASSPGTAVEAFF. In DNA form, the CDR3 reads TGTGCCAGCAGCCCAGGGACAGCAGTTGAAGCTTTCTTT.

The chain recombines TRBV2 with TRBJ1-1, with a tentative D call TRBD1 (6 bases). V lost 8 bases and J 5 bases, leaving 15 bases between the germline ends. The CDR3 has 13 residues. From germline, CDR1 is SNHLY and CDR2 FYNNEI. The CDR3 nucleotides read TGTGCCAGCGGGGGCAGGGTAGATACTGAAGCTTTCTTT. This sequence encodes CASGGRVDTEAFF.

This clone appeared a single time. V gene TRBV25-1 combines with J gene TRBJ2-3, with TRBD2 identical over 9 bases. This CDR3 comprises 15 residues. The ends lost 6 bases at V and 5 bases at J; junction bases unmatched: 9. Germline V gene lookup returns CDR1 MGHDK and CDR2 SYGVNS. Here the CDR3 DNA reads TGTGCCAGCAGACTAGCGGGTCTCTATGGAGATACGCAGTATTTT. Translating it yields CASRLAGLYGDTQYF. Together with reference TRBV25-1 and TRBJ2-3, the CDR3 gives the full variable domain: EADIYQTPRYLVIGTGKKITLECSQTMGHDKMYWYQQDPGMELHLIHYSYGVNSTEKGDLSSESTVSRIRTEHFPLTLESARPSHTSQYLCASRLAGLYGDTQYFGPGTRLTVL.

This clone was seen only a few times. The chain couples TRBV9 to TRBJ1-1, with 9 bases aligning to TRBD1. The CDR3 covers 17 residues. CDR1 is SGDLS and CDR2 is YYNGEE in the germline V gene. Trimming at V came to 5 bases and at J to 0 bases, leaving 11 bases not matched to a gene. CDR3 in DNA: TGTGCCAGCAGTGCCTCCGACAGGGGGGGAATGAACACTGAAGCTTTCTTT. It specifies CASSASDRGGMNTEAFF.

The rearrangement joins TRBV7-3 to TRBJ1-2, with 8 bases identical to TRBD1. Germline trimming cut 0 bases from V and 4 bases from J; bases unmatched to any gene: 16. CDR3 length equals 19 residues. In germline, CDR1 is SGHTA, CDR2 FQGTGA. As DNA, the CDR3 is TGTGCCAGCAGCTTAACCACCTCAGACGCTTGGACAGGGCCCTATGGCTACACCTTC. Translation: CASSLTTSDAWTGPYGYTF.

This clone was counted a few times. The chain carries TRBV5-1 and TRBJ2-7, with 9 bases matching TRBD1. Germline V lookup: CDR1 SGHRS, CDR2 YFSETQ. Germline trimming cut 3 bases from V and 0 bases from J; bases unmatched to any gene: 10. This CDR3 has 17 residues. The CDR3 region is CASSWGSRQGDSYEQYF. The CDR3 DNA follows: TGCGCCAGCAGCTGGGGGTCCCGACAGGGGGACTCCTACGAGCAGTACTTC.